Listed here are 9 T cell receptor beta chains from one sample, sequenced in a study of post-analysis software for immune sequencing data. Study-wide findings and caveats: About 5 TRBV segments occurring more often in patients than controls included TRBV5-6, TRBV5-1 and TRBV20-1.

The antigens for these receptors are not known. TCR beta cDNA libraries included unique molecular identifiers. In TCRdb, the PCR reads were re-called with MiXCR into one record per CDR3 protein. The sample has about 560,000 distinct CDR3 sequences, 40% to 50% seen once; the top ten hold around 1.7%. The sequencing sample was made of blood. The receptors originated from a girl aged 10-17 years with multiple sclerosis.

There are a few counts of this clonotype. The chain combines TRBV29-1 with TRBJ2-5, with D tentatively TRBD1 or TRBD2 (6 bases each). The CDR3 sequence is 15 residues long. Between the trimmed V and J ends, which lost 4 bases and 0 bases, there was a span of 15 bases. CDR1 and CDR2 (germline): SQVTM, ANQGSEA. CDR3 sequence: CSVVGGPGYQETQYF. Written as DNA, the CDR3 is TGCAGCGTTGTAGGGGGGCCAGGGTACCAAGAGACCCAGTACTTC. The full variable domain, with the rest looked up from reference TRBV29-1 and TRBJ2-5, is SAVISQKPSRDICQRGTSLTIQCQVDSQVTMMFWYRQQPGQSLTLIATANQGSEATYESGFVIDKFPISRPNLTFSTLTVSNMSPEDSSIYLCSVVGGPGYQETQYFGPGTRLLVL.

This rearrangement joins TRBV29-1 to TRBJ2-5, with 12 bases lining up with TRBD1. The J call may be mistaken, given a closer DNA end match to TRBJ2-7. CDR1 and CDR2 from the germline V gene are SQVTM and ANQGSEA. The CDR3 contains 15 residues. The CDR3 DNA sequence: TGCAGCGTCGACGGGGGACAGGGGGCGGTGAGCGAGCAGTACTTC. Translated, it gives CSVDGGQGAVSEQYF.

This clonotype appeared a single time. The chain carries TRBV15 and TRBJ1-1; D not resolved. V gave up 5 bases and J gave up 2 bases, with 6 bases separating them. The germline V gene encodes CDR1 LNHNV and CDR2 YYDKDF (reference sequence). CDR3 size: 12 residues. The CDR3 here is CATSQYNTEAFF. The CDR3 region has the DNA TGTGCCACCAGCCAGTATAACACTGAAGCTTTCTTT.

This rearrangement joins TRBV20-1 to TRBJ2-7, with 11 bases identical to TRBD2. The V segment lost 4 bases and the J segment 0 bases; nucleotides outside the gene matches: 2. The germline CDR1 and CDR2 sequences are DFQATT and SNEGSKA (reference sequence). The CDR3 spans 14 residues. CDR3 sequence: CSATSGGSSYEQYF. CDR3 coding DNA: TGCAGTGCTACTAGCGGGGGGAGCTCCTACGAGCAGTACTTC.

V is TRBV10-3 and J is TRBJ2-7; tentatively, D is TRBD1 or TRBD2 (5 bases each). The CDR3 is made up of 17 amino acids. The V end lost 0 bases, the J end lost 3 bases, and 18 bases lay between the germline ends. Germline V gives CDR1 ENHRY, CDR2 SYGVKD. DNA of the CDR3: TGTGCCATCAGTGAGTCTCTGGGGCGGGCGGTTTTCTACGAGCAGTACTTC. Protein sequence: CAISESLGRAVFYEQYF.

There are a few counts of this clonotype. This chain connects TRBV4-2 to TRBJ2-1; unclear D gene. Germline CDR1 LGHNA, CDR2 YNFKEQ. V was trimmed by 0 bases and J by 6 bases, leaving 6 bases between them. This CDR3 is built from 13 residues. The CDR3 sequence is CASSQEISNEQFF. The CDR3 bases are TGTGCCAGCAGCCAAGAGATAAGCAATGAGCAGTTCTTC.

The rearrangement links TRBV6-1 to TRBJ2-1; D unclear. Germline-derived CDR1 and CDR2 are MNHNS and SASEGT. The CDR3 is 16 residues long. Trimming cost V 2 bases and J 2 bases, with 13 bases left between them. The CDR3 DNA reads TGTGCCAGCAGTGAATTTATTCAGTCACCCTACAATGAGCAGTTCTTC. Translated, it gives CASSEFIQSPYNEQFF.

J is TRBJ2-3 and V is TRBV20-1; D unresolved. The CDR3 contains 18 residues. V lost 3 bases to trimming and J lost 0 bases, with 22 bases between them. Germline-derived CDR1 and CDR2 are DFQATT and SNEGSKA (reference sequence). The CDR3 nucleotides are TGCAGTGCTAGTGGCGCCAGTTTATACTTCACTAGCACAGATACGCAGTATTTT. It codes for CSASGASLYFTSTDTQYF.

The chain joins TRBV5-1 to TRBJ2-5; 10 bases match TRBD2. The DNA end is a closer match to TRBJ2-7, so the J assignment may be wrong. Germline CDR1 SGHRS, CDR2 YFSETQ. The CDR3 runs to 14 residues. The CDR3 DNA reads TGCGCCAGCAGCTCTAGCGGGAGAAATCTCGAGCAGTACTTC. Translation gives CASSSSGRNLEQYF.